This T cell receptor (beta chain) was recorded in a study of CD8+CD57+ T cells in acquired aplastic anemia. Looking at the study overall: DNA recovered from sorted CD4+ and CD8+ cells had a mean of roughly 3 ug. For CD4+ cells, healthy donors had an average of roughly 9.8 million reads.

Regarding this clonotype: Its antigen remains unknown.

Trimming removed 1 base from V and 7 bases from J; junction bases left unmatched: 8. The CDR3 has 16 amino acids. Germline V gene sequence: CDR1 KGHDR, CDR2 SFDVKD. Overall study results and limits: CD8+ Simpson's diversity in patients was not significantly different from that in controls. Patients and controls shared 25 to 35 CD8+ CDR3 sequences, highly expressed in patients.

Using genomic DNA as the template, TCR beta VDJ and CDR3 profiling was carried out. TCRdb reprocessed the reads via MiXCR and lists one record per CDR3 protein. The repertoire consists of about 190,000 distinct CDR3 sequences, with roughly half occurring once and the leading ten covering approximately 15%. The clonotype originates from a human donor in good health, serving as a control. Specimen: sorted CD4+, CD8+, or CD8+CD57+ T cells (not recorded which) from PBMCs. The chain employs TRBV24-1 and TRBJ2-2, with 7 bases lining up with TRBD2. The CDR3 sequence: CATSDFTSGGDGELFF. In nucleotides, the CDR3 is TGTGCCACCAGTGATTTCACGTCGGGAGGTGACGGGGAGCTGTTTTTT.